These 6 T cell receptor beta chains were all obtained from the same sample, sequenced in a study of blood T cell repertoires in COVID-19. TCRdb keeps only in-frame clones here, not all; method: immunoSEQ multiplex PCR. The data show about half a million clones, with 70% to 90% seen just once and approximately 3.4% held by the top ten. Material: peripheral blood. These receptors came from a human donor in a cohort sampled during active COVID-19.

This chain uses TRBV18 with TRBJ2-3; 12 positions match TRBD2. Per the germline V gene, CDR1 is KGHSH and CDR2 is LQKENI. V shed 5 bases, J shed 1 base, and the junction held 4 bases outside the gene matches. The CDR3 length is 16 residues. DNA for the CDR3: TGTGCCAGCTCAGCCCGACTAGCGGGGGGCACAGATACGCAGTATTTT. Protein product: CASSARLAGGTDTQYF.

The V call is TRBV5-6, the J call TRBJ1-6, with 10 bases identical to TRBD1. The germline CDR1 and CDR2 sequences are SGHDT and YYEEEE. The CDR3 extends over 15 amino acids. Trimming at V came to 4 bases and at J to 5 bases, leaving 3 bases not matched to a gene. CDR3 in DNA: TGTGCCAGCAGCCAAGGGACAGGGGATAATTCACCCCTCCACTTT. As protein: CASSQGTGDNSPLHF. The entire variable domain, with the rest obtained from reference TRBV5-6 and TRBJ1-6, is as follows: DAGVTQSPTHLIKTRGQQVTLRCSPKSGHDTVSWYQQALGQGPQFIFQYYEEEERQRGNFPDRFSGHQFPNYSSELNVNALLLGDSALYLCASSQGTGDNSPLHFGNGTRLTVT.

The rearrangement joins TRBV19 to TRBJ2-5; a possible D gene is TRBD2 (5 bases). This CDR3 region has 14 residues. The V gene's germline CDR1 is LNHDA and CDR2 SQIVND (reference sequence). Trimming cost V 3 bases and J 3 bases, with 11 bases left between them. In nucleotides, the CDR3 is TGTGCCAGTAGTATTATGTGGCGGGAAGAGACCCAGTACTTC. It codes for CASSIMWREETQYF. The variable domain in full, with the rest retrieved from reference TRBV19 and TRBJ2-5, is DGGITQSPKYLFRKEGQNVTLSCEQNLNHDAMYWYRQDPGQGLRLIYYSQIVNDFQKGDIAEGYSVSREKKESFPLTVTSAQKNPTAFYLCASSIMWREETQYFGPGTRLLVL.

The genes are TRBV29-1 and TRBJ1-1; the match to TRBD1 covers 7 bases. The CDR3 is 15 residues long. Germline V gene sequence: CDR1 SQVTM, CDR2 ANQGSEA. The CDR3 is CISLGYRGGHTEAFF. CDR3 sequence (DNA): TGCATCAGTTTGGGCTACAGGGGAGGCCACACTGAAGCTTTCTTT.

The chain recombines TRBV4-1 with TRBJ1-1; D might be TRBD1 (6 bases). This CDR3 is built from 14 residues. CDR1 is MGHRA and CDR2 is YSYEKL in the germline V gene. V was cut by 6 bases and J by 1 base, with 12 bases left in between. Written as DNA, the CDR3 is TGCGCCAGCAGGATGGTGACAGGGAACACTGAAGCTTTCTTT. Encoded protein: CASRMVTGNTEAFF.

J is TRBJ1-1 and V is TRBV7-2; TRBD1 is a possible D gene (5 bases). The germline CDR1 and CDR2 sequences are SGHTA and FQGNSA. This CDR3 has 14 residues. Deletions cut 7 bases from V and 5 bases from J, with 17 bases between. The CDR3 bases are TGTGCCAGCACCCCCGGGGGGGGGAGAACTGAAGCTTTCTTT. As protein: CASTPGGGRTEAFF.